This T cell receptor beta chain derives from a study of blood T cell repertoires in COVID-19. In germline, CDR1 is SGHTA, CDR2 FQGTGA. V was shortened by 5 bases and J by 4 bases, with 5 bases between the two germline ends. This CDR3 is built from 12 residues. Original processing methods: How many nucleated cells were present was estimated from reference gene primer amplification. Generated by immunoSEQ multiplex PCR, the TCRdb table keeps only in-frame clones and is missing some. The V and J calls and the clone size are those of that table, but D and trimming were determined from the DNA. Among 310,000 or so clones listed, 89% were seen once. This study enrolled people aged 18 to 89 from around 26 US geographic areas. In Cohort 3, a recovered donor had either two negative PCRs, clearance, or symptom resolution. This clone was observed once.

The chain carries TRBV7-3 and TRBJ2-2; no definite D call. The source is a woman aged 40-49 years who had recovered from COVID-19. Input material: PBMCs or T cells enriched from blood (not recorded which). DNA of the CDR3: TGTGCCAGCAGCAGCTCCACCGGGGAGCTGTTTTTT. It translates to CASSSSTGELFF.